The clone carrying this T cell receptor (beta chain) came up many times. Its antigen is not known. The entry originates in a study of Graves' ophthalmopathy and Graves' hyperthyroidism. CDR3 length: 16 amino acids. Germline trimming cut 4 bases from V and 7 bases from J; bases unmatched to any gene: 12. Germline V gene lookup returns CDR1 SGHTA and CDR2 FQGNSA. Study outcomes and limitations: A majority of expanded thyroid clonotypes exceeding 0.001 frequency were likewise present in blood.

From RNA, the CDR3 regions of TCR beta chains were amplified and sequenced. After a first-round RT-PCR with HTBI primers, a second-round multiplex PCR was run. TCRdb passed the multiplex PCR reads through MiXCR, listing each CDR3 protein once. This repertoire shows hundreds of thousands of distinct CDR3 sequences, 20% to 25% found once; its top ten account for roughly 3%. The V gene is TRBV7-2, the J gene TRBJ1-1; TRBD1 matches at 10 bases. The source material was peripheral blood. This TCR was recovered from a woman aged 18 to 35 with stable Graves' hyperthyroidism. The CDR3 here is CASSSGQGSSRNEAFF. In DNA form, the CDR3 reads TGTGCCAGCAGCTCGGGACAGGGGTCAAGTCGGAATGAAGCTTTCTTT.